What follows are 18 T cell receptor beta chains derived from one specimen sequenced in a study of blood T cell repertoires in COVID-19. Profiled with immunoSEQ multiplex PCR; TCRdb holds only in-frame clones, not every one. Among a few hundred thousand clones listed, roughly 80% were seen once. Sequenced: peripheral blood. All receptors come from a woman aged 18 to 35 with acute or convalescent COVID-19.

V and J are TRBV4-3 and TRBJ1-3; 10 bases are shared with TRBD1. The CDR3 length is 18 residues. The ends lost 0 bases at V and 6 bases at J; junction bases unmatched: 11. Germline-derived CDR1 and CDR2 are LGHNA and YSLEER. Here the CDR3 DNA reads TGCGCCAGCAGCCAAGATCTGTTCTACGGGACAGGGGCAAACACCATATATTTT. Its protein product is CASSQDLFYGTGANTIYF.

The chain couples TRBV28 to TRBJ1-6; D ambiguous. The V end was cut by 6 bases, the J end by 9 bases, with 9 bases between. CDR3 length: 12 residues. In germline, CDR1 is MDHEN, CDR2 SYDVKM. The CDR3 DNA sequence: TGTGCCAGCAGGGATCGCGGTTCACCCCTCCACTTT. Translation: CASRDRGSPLHF.

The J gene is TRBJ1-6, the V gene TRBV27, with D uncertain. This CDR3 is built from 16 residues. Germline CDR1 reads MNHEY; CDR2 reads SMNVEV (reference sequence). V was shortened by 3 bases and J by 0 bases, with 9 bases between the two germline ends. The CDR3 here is CASSFADSSYNSPLHF. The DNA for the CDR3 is TGTGCCAGCAGTTTCGCGGATAGCTCCTATAATTCACCCCTCCACTTT.

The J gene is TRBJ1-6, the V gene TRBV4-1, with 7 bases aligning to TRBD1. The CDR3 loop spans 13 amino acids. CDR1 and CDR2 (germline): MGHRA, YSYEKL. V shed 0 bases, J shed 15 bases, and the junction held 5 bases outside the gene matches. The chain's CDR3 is CASSQEGPGGLHF. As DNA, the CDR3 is TGCGCCAGCAGCCAAGAGGGCCCAGGGGGCCTCCACTTT.

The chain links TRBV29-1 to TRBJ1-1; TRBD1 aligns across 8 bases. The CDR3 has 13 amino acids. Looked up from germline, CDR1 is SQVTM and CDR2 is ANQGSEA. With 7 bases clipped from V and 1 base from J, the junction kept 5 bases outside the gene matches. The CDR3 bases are TGCAGCGCCGCCGGGACAGGGAACACTGAAGCTTTCTTT. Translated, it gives CSAAGTGNTEAFF.

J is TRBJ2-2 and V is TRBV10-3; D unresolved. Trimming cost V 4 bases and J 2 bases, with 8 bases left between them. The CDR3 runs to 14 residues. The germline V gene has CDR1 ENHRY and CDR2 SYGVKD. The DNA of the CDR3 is TGTGCCATCAGTGTGGGCAGAAACACCGGGGAGCTGTTTTTT. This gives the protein CAISVGRNTGELFF.

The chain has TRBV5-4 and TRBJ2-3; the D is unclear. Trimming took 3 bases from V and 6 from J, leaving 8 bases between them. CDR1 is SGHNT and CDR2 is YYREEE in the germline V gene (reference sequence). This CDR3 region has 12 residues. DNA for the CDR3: TGTGCCAGCAGCTCTGCGGCGGATACGCAGTATTTT. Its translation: CASSSAADTQYF.

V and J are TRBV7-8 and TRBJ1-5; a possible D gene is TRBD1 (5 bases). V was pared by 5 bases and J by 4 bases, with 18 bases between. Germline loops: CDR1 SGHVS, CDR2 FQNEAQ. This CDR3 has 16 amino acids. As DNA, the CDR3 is TGTGCCAGCAGCCGCAGGGATTACACCTTTAATCAGCCCCAGCATTTT. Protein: CASSRRDYTFNQPQHF.

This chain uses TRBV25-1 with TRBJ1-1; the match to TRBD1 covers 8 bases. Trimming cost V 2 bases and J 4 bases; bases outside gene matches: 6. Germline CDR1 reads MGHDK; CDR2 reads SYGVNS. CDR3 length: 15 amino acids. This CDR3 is CASSEGYRGGTEAFF. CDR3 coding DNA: TGTGCCAGCAGTGAAGGGTACAGGGGGGGCACTGAAGCTTTCTTT.

CDR3 in amino acids: CASSDSPTGGLYF. The CDR3 bases are TGTGCCAGCAGCGACTCTCCAACAGGGGGATTGTACTTC. The rearrangement joins TRBV9 to TRBJ2-7; 8 nucleotides agree with TRBD1. The germline V gene has CDR1 SGDLS and CDR2 YYNGEE. Trimming removed 3 bases from V and 12 bases from J; junction bases left unmatched: 11. CDR3 length equals 13 residues.

The CDR3: CASSVTASSGYGYTF. The CDR3 region has the DNA TGTGCCAGCAGTGTGACCGCCTCCTCGGGCTATGGCTACACCTTC. J is TRBJ1-2 and V is TRBV6-4; D unclear. The CDR3 covers 15 residues. V was trimmed by 4 bases and J by 4 bases, leaving 16 bases between them. Germline V CDR1 and CDR2: MRHNA, SNTAGT.

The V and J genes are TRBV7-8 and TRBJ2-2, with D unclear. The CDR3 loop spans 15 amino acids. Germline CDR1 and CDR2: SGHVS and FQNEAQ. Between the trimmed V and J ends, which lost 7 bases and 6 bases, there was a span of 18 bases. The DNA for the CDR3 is TGTGCCAGCACCCACTCGGCAGGTTATGCCGGGGAGCTGTTTTTT. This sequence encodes CASTHSAGYAGELFF.

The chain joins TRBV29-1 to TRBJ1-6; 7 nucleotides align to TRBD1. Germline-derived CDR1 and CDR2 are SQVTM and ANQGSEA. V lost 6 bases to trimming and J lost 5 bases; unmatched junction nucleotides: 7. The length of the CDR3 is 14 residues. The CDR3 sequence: CSVDREGNNSPLHF. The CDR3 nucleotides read TGCAGCGTAGACAGGGAAGGGAATAATTCACCCCTCCACTTT.

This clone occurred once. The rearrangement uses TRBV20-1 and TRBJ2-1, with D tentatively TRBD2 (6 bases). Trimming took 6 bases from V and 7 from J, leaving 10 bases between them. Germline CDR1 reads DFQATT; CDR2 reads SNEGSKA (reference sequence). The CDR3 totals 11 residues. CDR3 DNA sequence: TGCAGTGCGCGACTAGTTAATGAGCAGTTCTTC. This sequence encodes CSARLVNEQFF.

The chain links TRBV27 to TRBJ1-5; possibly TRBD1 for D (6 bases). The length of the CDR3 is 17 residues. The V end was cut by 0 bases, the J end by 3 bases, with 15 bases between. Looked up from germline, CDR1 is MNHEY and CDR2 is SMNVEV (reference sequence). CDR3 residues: CASSLSRLRQANQPQHF. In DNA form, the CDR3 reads TGTGCCAGCAGTTTATCCCGACTCCGACAGGCCAATCAGCCCCAGCATTTT.

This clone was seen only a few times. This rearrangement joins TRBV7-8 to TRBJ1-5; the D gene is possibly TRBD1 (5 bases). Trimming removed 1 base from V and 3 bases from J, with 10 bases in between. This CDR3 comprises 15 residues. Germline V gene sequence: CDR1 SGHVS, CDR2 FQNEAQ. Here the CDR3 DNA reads TGTGCCAGCAGCTTAGGGGGCAACCCCAATCAGCCCCAGCATTTT. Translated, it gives CASSLGGNPNQPQHF.

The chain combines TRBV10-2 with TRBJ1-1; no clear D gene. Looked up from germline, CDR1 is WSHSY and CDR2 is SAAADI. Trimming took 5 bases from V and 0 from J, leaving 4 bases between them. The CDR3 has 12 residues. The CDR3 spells CASSSMNTEAFF. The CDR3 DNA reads TGCGCCAGCAGTAGCATGAACACTGAAGCTTTCTTT.

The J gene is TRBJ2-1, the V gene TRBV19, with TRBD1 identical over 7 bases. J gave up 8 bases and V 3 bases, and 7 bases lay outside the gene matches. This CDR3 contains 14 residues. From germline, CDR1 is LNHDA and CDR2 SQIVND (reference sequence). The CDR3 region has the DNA TGTGCCAGTAGTATTGACAGGGTAAGGGATGAGCAGTTCTTC. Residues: CASSIDRVRDEQFF.